Listed below are T cell receptor beta chains from one sample, sequenced in a study of T cell responses to AZD1222 COVID-19 vaccine. Assay: immunoSEQ multiplex PCR; the TCRdb copy retains only in-frame clones and omits some. The sample holds about 140,000 clones, roughly 90% seen once. The source material was peripheral blood, sampled on day 0 of AZD1222 vaccination. All receptors derive from an adult in good health. Each CDR3 is given with its conserved first and last residue. Each record gives: clone size, D gene, V gene, J gene, CDR3 protein, CDR3 DNA. The D gene is left open where the match is weak. Rows may omit the clone size; those that give it use once, few, many or a size class.

-	-	TRBV4-1	TRBJ1-5	CASSPIGGGSLLGNQPQHF	TGCGCCAGCAGCCCTATAGGGGGGGGCAGTCTTTTGGGCAATCAGCCCCAGCATTTT
-	TRBD1	TRBV14	TRBJ1-3	CASSLGQGENGNTIYF	TGTGCCAGCAGCCTGGGACAGGGAGAAAATGGAAACACCATATATTTT
-	-	TRBV28	TRBJ2-7	CASSLGSANYEQYF	TGTGCCAGCAGTTTAGGTTCCGCCAACTACGAGCAGTACTTC
-	-	TRBV2	TRBJ1-2	CASSEQVGPYGYTF	TGTGCCAGCAGTGAACAGGTCGGACCCTATGGCTACACCTTC
-	TRBD1	TRBV23-1	TRBJ2-5	CASSPDRGKETQYF	TGCGCCAGCAGTCCAGACAGGGGGAAGGAGACCCAGTACTTC
once	TRBD1	TRBV23-1	TRBJ1-6	CASRNGQGGSPLHF	TGCGCCAGCAGAAACGGACAGGGAGGTTCACCCCTCCACTTT
-	TRBD1	TRBV27	TRBJ1-5	CASSLGQGNQPQHF	TGTGCCAGCAGTCTCGGACAGGGGAATCAGCCCCAGCATTTT
-	-	TRBV7-2	TRBJ2-7	CASSFGIGYEQYF	TGTGCCAGCAGCTTCGGGATTGGCTACGAGCAGTACTTC
once	TRBD2	TRBV19	TRBJ2-7	CASSIGAPGTSGRYEQYF	TGTGCCAGTAGTATAGGGGCCCCCGGGACTAGCGGGAGATACGAGCAGTACTTC
-	-	TRBV2	TRBJ2-5	CASRGRTVATSETQYF	TGTGCCAGCAGGGGGAGGACAGTAGCAACCAGCGAGACCCAGTACTTC
-	-	TRBV7-2	TRBJ1-2	CASSLPTDYGYTF	TGTGCCAGCAGCTTGCCGACCGACTATGGCTACACCTTC
-	-	TRBV5-1	TRBJ1-1	CASSLGPGNTEAFF	TGCGCCAGCAGCTTGGGTCCAGGGAACACTGAAGCTTTCTTT
-	TRBD1	TRBV19	TRBJ1-1	CASSSPGTGEAFF	TGTGCCAGTAGTTCTCCCGGGACAGGGGAAGCTTTCTTT
once	TRBD1	TRBV29-1	TRBJ1-1	CSVAPTGGTEAFF	TGCAGCGTTGCGCCGACAGGGGGGACTGAAGCTTTCTTT
-	-	TRBV6-2/TRBV6-3	TRBJ1-5	CASSYGPSHSNQPQHF	TGTGCCAGCAGTTATGGTCCAAGCCATAGCAATCAGCCCCAGCATTTT
-	TRBD1	TRBV19	TRBJ1-1	CASSIVGTGHTEAFF	TGTGCCAGTAGTATAGTTGGGACAGGGCACACTGAAGCTTTCTTT
-	-	TRBV18	TRBJ2-7	CASSAGWAEEQYF	TGTGCCAGCTCAGCAGGTTGGGCTGAAGAGCAGTACTTC
-	TRBD1	TRBV15	TRBJ1-1	CATSRDRGLGTEAFF	TGTGCCACCAGCAGGGACAGGGGGCTGGGGACTGAAGCTTTCTTT
-	-	TRBV28	TRBJ1-1	CASSSGDMFGAFF	TGTGCCAGCAGTTCCGGGGACATGTTCGGGGCTTTCTTT
-	TRBD1	TRBV11-2	TRBJ2-5	CASSLGTGGGETQYF	TGTGCCAGCAGCCTGGGGACAGGGGGTGGAGAGACCCAGTACTTC
-	TRBD2	TRBV7-8	TRBJ2-7	CASSSKREWGTYEQYF	TGTGCCAGCAGCTCAAAGCGGGAGTGGGGGACCTACGAGCAGTACTTC
-	TRBD2	TRBV6-1	TRBJ2-5	CASSEGSAGERETQYF	TGTGCCAGCAGTGAGGGTTCAGCGGGAGAAAGGGAGACCCAGTACTTC